Following are 27 T cell receptor beta chains from one sample sequenced in a study of T cells in Graves' hyperthyroidism and ophthalmopathy. TCR beta CDR3 regions were amplified from RNA. HTBI primers were used for first-round RT-PCR of the TCR CDR3. TCRdb reprocessed the multiplex PCR reads with MiXCR, giving one entry per CDR3 protein. In the table there are fewer than 500,000 distinct CDR3 sequences, approximately 15% of which are singletons. Sequencing was done on a sample of blood. Receptor source: a woman aged 25 to 39 with Graves' ophthalmopathy.

This clonotype was picked up many times. This sequence joins TRBV6-1 and TRBJ1-1; TRBD1 aligns across 9 bases. Trimming took 3 bases from V and 0 from J; bases not matched to a gene: 8. CDR3 size: 17 residues. Germline CDR1 is MNHNS and CDR2 is SASEGT. In nucleotides, the CDR3 is TGTGCCAGCAGTGATTGGGACAGGGCGACAATGAACACTGAAGCTTTCTTT. This sequence encodes CASSDWDRATMNTEAFF.

This clonotype was counted between two and nine times. One junction end disagrees with the germline gene, perhaps due to a read error. The rearrangement uses TRBV28 and TRBJ2-5, with unresolved D. Germline values: CDR1 MDHEN, CDR2 SYDVKM. This CDR3 comprises 14 residues. In DNA form, the CDR3 reads TGTGCCGGCAGTGTTCCCCGCCCACCGAGGAATGAGTACTTC. Amino acid sequence: CAGSVPRPPRNEYF.

This clonotype has only a few counts. A much larger clone differs from this one at a single base, so this may be a read error. The gene calls are TRBV28 and TRBJ1-4, with D possibly matching TRBD1 (6 bases). Between the trimmed V and J ends, which lost 8 bases and 8 bases, there was a span of 18 bases. This CDR3 has 14 amino acids. CDR1 is MDHEN and CDR2 is SYDVKM in the germline V gene. The CDR3 bases are TGTGCCAGCCTCGAAGGGGGGCTAGGGGAAAAACTGTTTTTT. Its protein is CASLEGGLGEKLFF. Combining the CDR3 with reference TRBV28 and TRBJ1-4 gives the whole variable domain DVKVTQSSRYLVKRTGEKVFLECVQDMDHENMFWYRQDPGLGLRLIYFSYDVKMKEKGDIPEGYSVSREKKERFSLILESASTNQTSMYLCASLEGGLGEKLFFGSGTQLSVL.

This clonotype was counted many times. The chain uses TRBV7-2 and TRBJ2-7; 13 nucleotides match TRBD2. This CDR3 region has 20 residues. The germline gives CDR1 SGHTA, CDR2 FQGNSA. Unmatched junction bases numbered 13, after V lost 2 bases and J lost 0 bases. CDR3 residues: CASSLKTSGGLLTSSYEQYF. The CDR3 region has the DNA TGTGCCAGCAGCTTAAAGACTAGCGGGGGGCTACTAACAAGCTCCTACGAGCAGTACTTC.

This clonotype has more than one count but fewer than ten. The rearrangement links TRBV4-1 to TRBJ1-4; TRBD1 might be the D (6 bases). The germline CDR1 and CDR2 sequences are MGHRA and YSYEKL. Deletions cut 0 bases from V and 6 bases from J, with 17 bases between. The CDR3 is 17 residues long. CDR3 loop: CASSQDAQGSGDEKLFF. The CDR3 DNA reads TGCGCCAGCAGCCAAGATGCACAGGGTTCTGGGGATGAAAAACTGTTTTTT.

The table lists this clonotype with many counts. V usage is TRBV29-1 and J usage is TRBJ1-1; no definite D call. Deletions cut 7 bases from V and 4 bases from J, with 10 bases between. This CDR3 has 11 amino acids. Germline assignment: CDR1 SQVTM and CDR2 ANQGSEA. In DNA, the CDR3 is TGCAGCGCAGCTTTGGGCACTGAAGCTTTCTTT. Translated, it gives CSAALGTEAFF.

The sample holds a few counts of this clonotype. The chain couples TRBV20-1 to TRBJ2-6; D remains unclear. Per germline, CDR1 DFQATT and CDR2 SNEGSKA (reference sequence). CDR3 length: 14 amino acids. Trimming stripped 1 base from V and 0 bases from J, with 4 bases between. The CDR3 DNA reads TGCAGTGCTAGAGTAGGCTCTGGGGCCAACGTCCTGACTTTC. Its protein product is CSARVGSGANVLTF.

This clonotype came up many times. The gene calls are TRBV28 and TRBJ2-6; 10 bases are shared with TRBD1. This CDR3 spans 18 amino acids. The ends lost 7 bases at V and 1 base at J; junction bases unmatched: 10. Germline CDR1 reads MDHEN; CDR2 reads SYDVKM. The CDR3 coding sequence is TGTGCCAGCACCAGAGACAGGGGGCGCTTGTCTGGGGCCAACGTCCTGACTTTC. Its protein is CASTRDRGRLSGANVLTF.

In its sample, this clonotype was seen a few times. This may stem from a read error, because a much larger clone lies one nucleotide away. V and J are TRBV6-1 and TRBJ1-1; D is unresolved. The germline CDR1 and CDR2 sequences are MNHNS and SASEGT. With 7 bases removed from V and 2 bases from J, the gap between germline ends came to 11 bases. CDR3 length: 13 amino acids. Here the CDR3 reads CASTTPINTEAFF. CDR3 nucleotides: TGTGCCAGCACGACCCCGATAAACACTGAAGCTTTCTTT.

The chain has TRBV28 and TRBJ2-5; a possible D gene is TRBD2 (7 bases). The germline gives CDR1 MDHEN, CDR2 SYDVKM. Between the trimmed V and J ends, which lost 6 bases and 1 base, there was a span of 18 bases. The CDR3 extends over 16 amino acids. CDR3 DNA: TGTGCCAGCAGGCCGTTTTGGGGGGGGGCCCAAGAGACCCAGTACTTC. Its protein is CASRPFWGGAQETQYF.

This clonotype was counted between two and nine times. The chain recombines TRBV11-3 with TRBJ1-1; D not resolved. The CDR3 covers 14 residues. Germline V lookup: CDR1 SGHNT, CDR2 YENEEA. V was trimmed by 2 bases and J by 1 base, leaving 8 bases between them. For the CDR3, the DNA is TGTGCCAGCAGCTTATTTTTGACGAACACTGAAGCTTTCTTT. Translated, it gives CASSLFLTNTEAFF.

This clonotype was counted at least ten times. The chain has TRBV7-6 and TRBJ2-5; weak D call: TRBD2 (7 bases). The CDR3 loop spans 13 amino acids. CDR1 is SGHVS, CDR2 FNYEAQ, per germline. Trimming took off 8 bases at V and 2 bases at J, with 12 bases between the two ends. CDR3 region: CASARGPQETQYF. CDR3 in DNA: TGTGCCAGCGCGCGGGGGCCTCAAGAGACCCAGTACTTC. Combining the CDR3 with reference TRBV7-6 and TRBJ2-5 gives the whole variable domain GAGVSQSPRYKVTKRGQDVALRCDPISGHVSLYWYRQALGQGPEFLTYFNYEAQQDKSGLPNDRFSAERPEGSISTLTIQRTEQRDSAMYRCASARGPQETQYFGPGTRLLVL.

Many counts were recorded for this clonotype. V usage is TRBV5-5 and J usage is TRBJ2-7; D remains unclear. The V gene lost 0 bases and the J gene lost 6 bases, with 13 bases spanning the gap. The CDR3 extends over 14 amino acids. Looked up from germline, CDR1 is SGHKS and CDR2 is YYEKEE (reference sequence). The CDR3 sequence is CASSLGGYTGEQYF. DNA of the CDR3: TGTGCCAGCAGCTTGGGAGGTTATACGGGCGAGCAGTACTTC.

This clonotype was seen repeatedly, ten times or more. The chain carries TRBV5-6 and TRBJ1-1, with D unclear. CDR1 and CDR2 (germline): SGHDT, YYEEEE. This CDR3 comprises 15 residues. The V gene lost 0 bases and the J gene lost 7 bases, with 16 bases spanning the gap. CDR3 in amino acids: CASSLGPQPLVEAFF. The CDR3 nucleotides read TGTGCCAGCAGCTTGGGCCCCCAGCCCCTCGTTGAAGCTTTCTTT.

The chain couples TRBV12-3 or TRBV12-4 to TRBJ1-1; tentatively, D is TRBD1 (5 bases). V was trimmed by 6 bases and J by 1 base, leaving 18 bases between them. CDR3 length equals 16 residues. CDR3 DNA: TGTGCCAGCAGCCCTGACAGATCCGGTAAGAACACTGAAGCTTTCTTT. Translation: CASSPDRSGKNTEAFF.

The V gene is TRBV5-5, the J gene TRBJ2-7; tentative D call: TRBD1 (7 bases). The V end was cut by 0 bases, the J end by 7 bases, with 17 bases between. Per germline, CDR1 SGHKS and CDR2 YYEKEE (reference sequence). This CDR3 is built from 15 residues. The CDR3 DNA sequence: TGTGCCAGCAGCTTGGGGCCGGAGGGGGCGGGGGAGCAGTACTTC. It translates to CASSLGPEGAGEQYF.

In nucleotides, the CDR3 is TGTGCCAGTAGTTTCCTGACTAGCGATACGCAGTATTTT. This codes for CASSFLTSDTQYF. The rearrangement joins TRBV19 to TRBJ2-3, with TRBD2 identical over 7 bases. The V gene end was trimmed by 5 bases and the J gene end by 6 bases; junction bases not matched to a gene: 5. Germline assignment: CDR1 LNHDA and CDR2 SQIVND (reference sequence). This CDR3 region has 13 residues. Together with reference TRBV19 and TRBJ2-3, the CDR3 gives the full variable domain: DGGITQSPKYLFRKEGQNVTLSCEQNLNHDAMYWYRQDPGQGLRLIYYSQIVNDFQKGDIAEGYSVSREKKESFPLTVTSAQKNPTAFYLCASSFLTSDTQYFGPGTRLTVL.

This clonotype occurred many times. The chain recombines TRBV20-1 with TRBJ2-1; 10 bases agree with TRBD1. Germline V gene sequence: CDR1 DFQATT, CDR2 SNEGSKA (reference sequence). V trimming: 2 bases; J trimming: 8 bases; junction bases outside the gene matches: 6. CDR3 length: 14 amino acids. The CDR3 protein is CSARRPGTGDEQFF. CDR3 nucleotides: TGCAGTGCTAGACGACCCGGGACAGGGGATGAGCAGTTCTTC.

The sample holds many counts of this clonotype. The chain employs TRBV18 and TRBJ1-2, with D unclear. Germline CDR1 reads KGHSH; CDR2 reads LQKENI. The V and J ends lost 4 bases and 4 bases respectively, with 13 bases between them. The CDR3 totals 14 residues. For the CDR3, the DNA is TGTGCCAGCTCACGGGCGGAGGGTGCCTATGGCTACACCTTC. Amino acids: CASSRAEGAYGYTF. Full variable domain (rest looked up from reference TRBV18 and TRBJ1-2): NAGVMQNPRHLVRRRGQEARLRCSPMKGHSHVYWYRQLPEEGLKFMVYLQKENIIDESGMPKERFSAEFPKEGPSILRIQQVVRGDSAAYFCASSRAEGAYGYTFGSGTRLTVV.

This clonotype was seen only a few times. This sequence joins TRBV19 and TRBJ1-2; possibly TRBD1 for D (5 bases). CDR1 and CDR2 from the germline V gene are LNHDA and SQIVND (reference sequence). The CDR3 spans 15 residues. Trimming removed 3 bases from V and 1 base from J, with 12 bases in between. The CDR3 region has the DNA TGTGCCAGTAGTATCGGGACCAACCATAACTATGGCTACACCTTC. Amino acid sequence: CASSIGTNHNYGYTF.

The CDR3 sequence is CSARYRAALSNQPQHF. In DNA, the CDR3 is TGCAGTGCTAGGTACAGGGCGGCTCTAAGCAATCAGCCCCAGCATTTT. The gene calls are TRBV20-1 and TRBJ1-5, with a possible D match to TRBD1 (6 bases). Trimming removed 3 bases at V and 1 base at J, with 16 bases between. CDR1 DFQATT and CDR2 SNEGSKA come from the germline V gene (reference sequence). The CDR3 totals 16 residues.

A few counts support this clonotype. The chain combines TRBV28 with TRBJ2-7, with TRBD1 matching 9 bases. There are 16 residues in the CDR3. Germline CDR1 MDHEN, CDR2 SYDVKM. V dropped 2 bases and J dropped 1; count of bases not matched to a gene: 6. CDR3 bases: TGTGCCAGCAGTTTAAACCGAGGGACAGGGTCCTACGAGCAGTACTTC. Translating gives CASSLNRGTGSYEQYF.

This clonotype was detected many times. V gene TRBV30 combines with J gene TRBJ2-5; D is unclear. Germline CDR1 is GTSNPN and CDR2 is SVGIG (reference sequence). The CDR3 contains 11 residues. V shed 2 bases and J shed 5 bases, with 6 bases lying between them. The CDR3 here is CAWSHRETQYF. The CDR3 DNA follows: TGTGCCTGGAGTCATCGGGAGACCCAGTACTTC.

This clonotype was observed many times. V usage is TRBV2 and J usage is TRBJ2-2; no clear D gene. The CDR3 totals 11 residues. The ends were cut back, 3 bases at V and 4 bases at J, with 0 bases in the middle. Germline V CDR1 and CDR2: SNHLY, FYNNEI. The CDR3 coding sequence is TGTGCCAGCAGTGACACCGGGGAGCTGTTTTTT. Translating gives CASSDTGELFF.

This clonotype appeared many times. The chain has TRBV27 and TRBJ1-1, with D possibly being TRBD1 (6 bases). Germline V gives CDR1 MNHEY, CDR2 SMNVEV (reference sequence). The CDR3 is made up of 16 amino acids. Trimming shortened V by 4 bases and J by 1 base, and 16 bases separated the two germline ends. CDR3 nucleotides: TGTGCCAGCAGTTCCCCGACGAGGGGGGCGAACACTGAAGCTTTCTTT. Its protein product is CASSSPTRGANTEAFF.

The count of this clonotype is one. A read error may be the cause here, since a much bigger clone is one base away. The chain couples TRBV12-3 or TRBV12-4 to TRBJ1-1; no clear D. V lost 6 bases to trimming and J lost 13 bases, with 21 bases between them. This CDR3 comprises 13 residues. This chain's CDR3 is CASSRAGIGPGFF. The DNA for the CDR3 is TGTGCCAGCAGCCGGGCGGGGATAGGGCCGGGTTTCTTT.

This clonotype showed up just a few times. The chain joins TRBV6-1 to TRBJ1-5; D is unresolved. Per germline, CDR1 MNHNS and CDR2 SASEGT. Trimming stripped 10 bases from V and 4 bases from J, with 5 bases between. This CDR3 contains 10 residues. The CDR3 bases are TGTGCCAAAAAAAATCAGCCCCAGCATTTT. As protein: CAKKNQPQHF.